This TCR beta chain was obtained from a study of T cells in Graves' hyperthyroidism and ophthalmopathy. General observations from the study: Clonotypes that were expanded in thyroid above 0.001 mostly appeared in blood too.

The V gene end was trimmed by 1 base and the J gene end by 4 bases; junction bases not matched to a gene: 5. Germline V gives CDR1 SQVTM, CDR2 ANQGSEA. The CDR3 totals 14 residues. This clonotype was counted ten times or more. Antigen unknown. RNA transcripts were the template for amplifying TCR beta CDR3 regions. Carried out on the TCR CDR3, a first-round RT-PCR used the HTBI primer set. Via MiXCR, TCRdb re-called the multiplex PCR reads, giving one row per CDR3 protein. The profile covers approximately 640,000 distinct CDR3 sequences, with about 45% appearing a single time and roughly 7.2% taken by the ten largest.

The specimen sequenced was peripheral blood or thyroid tissue (not recorded which). The genes are TRBV29-1 and TRBJ1-2, with TRBD1 matching over 8 bases. The TCR was taken from an adult man with Graves' disease, either hyperthyroidism or ophthalmopathy (not recorded which). The CDR3 bases are TGCAGCGTTGAAGGGACAGGGCTAGCCTATGGCTACACCTTC. This encodes CSVEGTGLAYGYTF. The full variable domain, with the rest looked up from reference TRBV29-1 and TRBJ1-2, is SAVISQKPSRDICQRGTSLTIQCQVDSQVTMMFWYRQQPGQSLTLIATANQGSEATYESGFVIDKFPISRPNLTFSTLTVSNMSPEDSSIYLCSVEGTGLAYGYTFGSGTRLTVV.